Listed here is a single T cell receptor beta chain. This sample is part of a study of blood T cell repertoires in COVID-19. Study context: There were acute and convalescent COVID-19 samples, and they came from the United States, Italy and Spain. PBMCs, B-cell-depleted T cells, or T cells were the source of the cDNA or gDNA that made up the material.

J lost 11 bases, V lost 6 bases, and 16 bases had no gene match. The CDR3 totals 15 residues. Germline V CDR1 and CDR2: MDHEN, SYDVKM. Original handling: Reference gene primer amplification in the assay estimated nucleated cell counts. Measured with immunoSEQ multiplex PCR; TCRdb has only the in-frame clones, and not every one. V, J and clone size reflect that table, while D and trimming were determined from the DNA. The table includes roughly 100,000 clones, under 75% detected once. Sequencing was performed on peripheral blood. The TCR sequence derives from an elderly man with acute or convalescent COVID-19. The chain couples TRBV28 to TRBJ1-5, with TRBD1 identical over 7 bases. Here the CDR3 DNA reads TGTGCCAGCAGCAATGGGGCCCCCGACAGGGTTGCCCAGCATTTT. Amino acids: CASSNGAPDRVAQHF.